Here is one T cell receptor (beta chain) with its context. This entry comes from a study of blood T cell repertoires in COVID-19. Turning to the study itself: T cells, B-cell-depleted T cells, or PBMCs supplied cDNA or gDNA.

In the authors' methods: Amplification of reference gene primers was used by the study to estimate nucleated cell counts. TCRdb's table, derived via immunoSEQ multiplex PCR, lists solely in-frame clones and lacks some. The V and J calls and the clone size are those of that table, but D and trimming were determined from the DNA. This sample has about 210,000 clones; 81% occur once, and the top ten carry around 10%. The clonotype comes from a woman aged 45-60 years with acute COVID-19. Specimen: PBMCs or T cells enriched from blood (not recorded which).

This CDR3 is CASGLGPGLGQETQYF. Here the CDR3 DNA reads TGTGCTAGTGGTTTGGGTCCGGGACTAGGCCAAGAGACCCAGTACTTC. The V and J genes are TRBV12-5 and TRBJ2-5, with 8 bases identical to TRBD2. V shed 1 base, J shed 1 base, and the junction held 5 bases outside the gene matches. The germline CDR1 and CDR2 sequences are LGHNT and FRNRAP. The CDR3 runs 16 residues.